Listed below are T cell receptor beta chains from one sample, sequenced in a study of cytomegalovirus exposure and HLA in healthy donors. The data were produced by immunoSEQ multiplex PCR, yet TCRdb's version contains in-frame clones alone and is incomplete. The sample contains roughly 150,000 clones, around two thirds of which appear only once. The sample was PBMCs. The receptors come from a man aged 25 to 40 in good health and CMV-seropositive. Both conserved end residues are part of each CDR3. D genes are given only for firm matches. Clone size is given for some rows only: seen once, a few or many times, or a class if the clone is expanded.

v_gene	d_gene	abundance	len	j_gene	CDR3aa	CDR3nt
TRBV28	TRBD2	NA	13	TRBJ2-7	CASISGGRGEQYF	TGTGCCAGCATTTCCGGAGGGAGGGGCGAGCAGTACTTC
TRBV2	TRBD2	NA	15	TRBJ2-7	CASHEAAGDAYEQYF	TGTGCCAGCCACGAAGCAGCGGGAGATGCCTACGAGCAGTACTTC
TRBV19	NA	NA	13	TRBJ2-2	CASSPQGTGELFF	TGTGCCAGTAGTCCGCAGGGGACCGGGGAGCTGTTTTTT
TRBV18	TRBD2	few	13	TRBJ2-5	CASSPGTSETQYF	TGTGCCAGCTCACCCGGGACTAGCGAGACCCAGTACTTC
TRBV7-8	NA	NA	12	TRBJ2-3	CASSRSTDTQYF	TGTGCCAGCAGCCGTAGCACAGATACGCAGTATTTT
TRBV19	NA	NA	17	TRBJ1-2	CASSIPWARRRDSGYTF	TGTGCCAGTAGTATCCCCTGGGCCAGACGGAGGGATTCTGGCTACACCTTC
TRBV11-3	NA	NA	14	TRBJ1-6	CASSLPIRGSPLHF	TGTGCCAGCAGCTTACCGATCCGGGGGTCACCCCTCCACTTT
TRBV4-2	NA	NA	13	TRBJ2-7	CASSLLSSDEQYF	TGTGCCAGCAGCTTATTGTCTAGCGACGAGCAGTACTTC
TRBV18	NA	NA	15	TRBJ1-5	CASSGREDRHQPQHF	TGTGCCAGCTCGGGGCGGGAGGACAGACATCAGCCCCAGCATTTT
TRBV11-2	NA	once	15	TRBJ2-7	CASSLSNRPSFEQYF	TGTGCCAGCAGCTTAAGTAACAGGCCAAGCTTCGAGCAGTACTTC
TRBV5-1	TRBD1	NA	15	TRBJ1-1	CASSQGQGGGTEAFF	TGCGCCAGCAGCCAGGGACAGGGAGGAGGCACTGAAGCTTTCTTT
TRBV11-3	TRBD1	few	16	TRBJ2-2	CASSFGDRVNTGELFF	TGTGCCAGCAGCTTTGGGGACAGGGTGAACACCGGGGAGCTGTTTTTT
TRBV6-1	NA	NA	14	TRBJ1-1	CASRIQEADTEAFF	TGTGCCAGCAGGATTCAGGAGGCGGACACTGAAGCTTTCTTT
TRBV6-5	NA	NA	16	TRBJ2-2	CASSYLGGTSTGELFF	TGTGCCAGCAGTTACCTTGGGGGGACCTCCACCGGGGAGCTGTTTTTT
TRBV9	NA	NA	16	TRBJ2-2	CASSVDLRRDTGELFF	TGTGCCAGCAGCGTAGATCTAAGGAGGGACACCGGGGAGCTGTTTTTT
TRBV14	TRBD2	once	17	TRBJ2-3	CASSRLGLALRTDTQYF	TGTGCCAGCAGCCGCCTGGGACTAGCGTTACGCACAGATACGCAGTATTTT
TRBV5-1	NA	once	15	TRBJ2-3	CASSFLAGNTDTQYF	TGCGCCAGCAGCTTCCTGGCAGGGAACACAGATACGCAGTATTTT
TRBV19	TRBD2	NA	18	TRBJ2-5	CASSIGPWSSGDQETQYF	TGTGCCAGTAGTATAGGCCCCTGGTCTAGCGGAGACCAAGAGACCCAGTACTTC
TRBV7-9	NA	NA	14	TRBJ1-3	CSSSLAAERNTIYF	TGTTCCAGCAGCTTAGCCGCGGAGAGAAACACCATATATTTT
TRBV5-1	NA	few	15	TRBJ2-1	CASRPQGSSYNEQFF	TGCGCCAGCAGACCTCAAGGGAGCTCCTACAATGAGCAGTTCTTC
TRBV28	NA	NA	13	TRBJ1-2	CASSERTDYGYTF	TGTGCCAGCAGTGAACGGACTGACTATGGCTACACCTTC
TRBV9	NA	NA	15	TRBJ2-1	CASSVGPETRGEQFF	TGTGCCAGCAGCGTAGGGCCGGAAACTCGAGGTGAGCAGTTCTTC
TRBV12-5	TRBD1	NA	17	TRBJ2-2	CASGWTTGGLNTGELFF	TGTGCTAGTGGTTGGACAACAGGGGGTCTCAACACCGGGGAGCTGTTTTTT
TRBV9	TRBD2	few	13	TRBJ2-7	CASSGGGGYEQYF	TGTGCCAGCAGCGGTGGGGGGGGCTACGAGCAGTACTTC
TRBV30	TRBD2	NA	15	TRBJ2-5	CAWRGGRASEETQYF	TGTGCCTGGAGGGGGGGGAGGGCCTCGGAGGAGACCCAGTACTTC
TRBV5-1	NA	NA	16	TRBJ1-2	CASSLDPSTGISGYTF	TGCGCCAGCAGCTTGGACCCCTCTACAGGGATAAGTGGCTACACCTTC
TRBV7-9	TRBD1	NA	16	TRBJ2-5	CASSSDSDRAQETQYF	TGTGCCAGCAGCTCAGACTCGGACAGGGCTCAAGAGACCCAGTACTTC
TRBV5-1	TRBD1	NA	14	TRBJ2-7	CASRTTGRPYEQYF	TGCGCCAGCAGGACGACAGGGCGGCCCTACGAGCAGTACTTC
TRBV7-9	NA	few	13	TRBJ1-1	CASSRSQNTEAFF	TGTGCCAGCAGCCGGAGTCAGAACACTGAAGCTTTCTTT
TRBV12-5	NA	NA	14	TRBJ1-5	CASGFGVGNQPQHF	TGTGCTAGTGGTTTCGGGGTGGGCAATCAGCCCCAGCATTTT
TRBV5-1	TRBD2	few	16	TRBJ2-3	CASSSPPGRALDTQYF	TGCGCCAGCAGCTCCCCCCCCGGGAGGGCCTTAGATACGCAGTATTTT
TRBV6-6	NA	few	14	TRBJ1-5	CASSRDTSNQPQHF	TGTGCCAGCAGTAGGGACACTAGCAATCAGCCCCAGCATTTT
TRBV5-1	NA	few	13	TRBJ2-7	CASSLSSSYEQYF	TGCGCCAGCAGCTTGTCTAGTTCCTACGAGCAGTACTTC
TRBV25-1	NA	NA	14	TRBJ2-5	CASSELAGSETQYF	TGTGCCAGCAGTGAACTAGCAGGTAGTGAGACCCAGTACTTC
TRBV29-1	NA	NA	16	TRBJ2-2	CSVSGSRVRNTGELFF	TGCAGCGTTTCCGGGTCCAGGGTAAGGAACACCGGGGAGCTGTTTTTT
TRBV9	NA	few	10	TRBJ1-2	CASTGFVYTF	TGTGCCAGCACAGGTTTCGTCTACACCTTC
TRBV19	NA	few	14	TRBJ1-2	CATRVGGREQGYTF	TGTGCCACCAGAGTGGGTGGTCGAGAACAGGGCTACACCTTC
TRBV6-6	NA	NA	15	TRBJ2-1	CASRATGWNLGEQFF	TGTGCCAGCAGGGCTACAGGGTGGAATTTGGGTGAGCAGTTCTTC
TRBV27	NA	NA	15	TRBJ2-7	CASRSLGPRGYEQYF	TGTGCCAGCAGATCGCTCGGGCCAAGGGGTTACGAGCAGTACTTC
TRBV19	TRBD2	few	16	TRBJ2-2	CASSLDSGRDTGELFF	TGTGCCAGTAGCCTAGATAGCGGGAGGGACACCGGGGAGCTGTTTTTT
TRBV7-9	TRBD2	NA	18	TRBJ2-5	CASSLIGTSGPAGETQYF	TGTGCCAGCAGCCTGATCGGGACTAGCGGGCCAGCGGGAGAGACCCAGTACTTC
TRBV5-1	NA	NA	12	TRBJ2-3	CASNRDTDTQYF	TGCGCCAGCAACAGAGACACAGATACGCAGTATTTT
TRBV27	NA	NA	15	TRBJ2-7	CASSLSPIEREEQYF	TGTGCCAGCAGTTTATCCCCTATCGAACGGGAGGAGCAGTACTTC
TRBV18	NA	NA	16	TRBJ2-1	CASSPPPVPSYNEQFF	TGTGCCAGCTCACCACCCCCCGTTCCCTCCTACAATGAGCAGTTCTTC
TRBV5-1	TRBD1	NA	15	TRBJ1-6	CASSILTGLVSPLHF	TGCGCCAGCAGCATCTTGACAGGGTTGGTTTCACCCCTCCACTTT